This T cell receptor beta chain was profiled in a study of shared clonotypes between healthy human individuals (TCRdb year 2020). Turning to the overall study: Two women and a few men aged 18 to 49 years were included in the cohort. Per donor, three plates each were used for CD4 naive and CD4 memory, two for CD8 naive, and one for CD8 memory. Blood TCR repertoires of four to six healthy adults were deeply sequenced to estimate repertoire size and the extent of clonotype sharing between individuals. Different laboratories and diverse techniques were used to prepare libraries and sequence TCR repertoires, to increase sequencing depth and limit assay-specific biases. Between about 0.85 and 8.9 billion PBMCs per donor were obtained by leukapheresis.

Broader findings and caveats from the paper: Rarefaction of sorted-subset datasets indicated incomplete sequencing despite the large sequencing depth. Sampling was limited to blood, and TCR repertoires in tissue likely differ from TCR repertoires in blood. Compared with non-shared clonotypes, clonotypes shared by all four sorted-subset donors had higher generation probabilities. Estimated clonotype richness was generally larger for naive than for memory subsets. Based on pairwise subsampling, the degree of clonotype sharing among donors was expected to be affected by sequencing depth. Sharing across a few donors was observed for about 5% of naive CD4, 3.5% of naive CD8, 2% to 2.5% of memory CD4, and about 0.38% of memory CD8 clonotypes. Because the study included a small number of donors, the genetic and exposure-history diversity represented was limited.

Using the deep immunoSEQ assay, multiplex PCR amplified TCR CDR3 regions from genomic DNA. Extracted genomic DNA from each cell subset was spread evenly across all wells of several immunoSEQ 96-well plates, with each plate serving as a replicate. For sorted subsets, roughly 200 ng of genomic DNA, equivalent to 25,000 to 35,000 T cell genomes, went into each replicate PCR. Purified libraries were measured with a Qubit 3.0 fluorometer, size-checked on a Bioanalyzer 2100, and measured again with the KAPA Library Quantification kit. Every immunoSEQ 96-well plate was sequenced on a separate single-read 150-cycle Illumina NextSeq 550 flow cell. For the original study's pipeline: The immunoSEQ output contained only junctional sequences without quality scores, so filtering could not match that applied to full-length reads. To assign V/J genes and CDR3, sequences were annotated using PyIR, a Python wrapper for IgBLAST v1.9, with IMGT germline references. Reads were filtered out if the reads had weak V/J assignments (E-value above 1e-6), no CDR3, stop codons, out-of-frame junctions, or ambiguous translated residues. V3J clonotypes were defined by identical inferred V gene, J gene, and CDR3 amino acid sequence. Percentage overlap between repertoires was calculated by dividing the number of shared unique clonotypes by the size of the smaller repertoire. Three approaches were used to assess repertoire richness: RTK rarefaction, the Chao1 estimator, and Recon v2.1 estimates of unobserved clonotypes. Generation probabilities were computed with OLGA for all TCRbeta clonotypes obtained by the gDNA method from four donors. Held by TCRdb, this immuneACCESS table contains in-frame sequences only and omits some clones. Under half of the omission traces to an unresolved V gene where checked; the cause of the rest is unknown. Clonal size and the V and J genes are those of that table, whereas D and trimming came from the DNA. This sample comprises under 1,900,000 clones, approximately 98.5% of them detected only once. The biggest ten clones account for approximately 0.4% of the sample.

The CDR3 numbers 15 residues from cysteine through phenylalanine. Only the CDR3 region is kept as DNA, spanning 45 bases read in frame from base 1. Via the germline V gene, CDR1 is MGHRA and CDR2 YSYEKL. Trimmed from V: 4 bases; trimmed from J: 7 bases; junction bases lacking a gene match: 6. Healthy HIV-negative adults with no recently reported acute infections or vaccinations were included as donors. Only Caucasian adults living in Nashville, Tennessee, USA were represented among the donors. Magnetic negative selection was used to enrich CD4+ T cells, after which naive cells were positively selected on CD45RA and the negative fraction became the memory subset. Blood was obtained by leukapheresis, after which PBMCs were separated by Ficoll-Histopaque density gradient centrifugation and cryopreserved in liquid nitrogen vapor phase. Analytical flow cytometry was used to check the purity and quantity of every magnetically sorted T cell population. From each sorted fraction, genomic DNA was isolated and quantified by UV absorbance on a Nanodrop 2000c.

Of note for this clone: Its antigen is not yet known. Per-base qualities were not stored, and no clone one base away is much larger.

Sequencing was carried out using naive CD4+ T cells sorted from blood. Read against the paper, the sample's cell subset or site label means: CD45RA+ positively selected. This TCR derives from a man younger than 40 in good health. The sequence joins TRBV4-1 to TRBJ2-1, and TRBD2 matches 11 of the central bases. CDR3 sequence: CASSPLGLAANEQFF. The DNA sequence is given as TGCGCCAGCAGCCCCCTGGGACTAGCGGCTAATGAGCAGTTCTTC.